The rows below give T cell receptor beta chains drawn from one sample of a study of blood T cell repertoires in COVID-19. Data came from immunoSEQ multiplex PCR; TCRdb stores just in-frame clones and leaves some out. Found here are about 67,000 clones, around 88% of them singletons; the top ten hold roughly 18%. The sample taken for sequencing was peripheral blood. The source is a woman at least 80 years old with acute or convalescent COVID-19. CDR3s include the opening cysteine and the closing phenylalanine or tryptophan. The D gene is left open where the match is weak. The listing skips clone size in some rows; elsewhere it reads once, few, many or a size class.

NA | TRBD2 | TRBJ2-7 | TRBV7-8 | CASSLDSGSISYEQYF | TGTGCCAGCAGCTTGGATAGCGGGAGTATTTCCTACGAGCAGTACTTC
once | TRBD1 | TRBJ1-4 | TRBV6-5 | CASSSIGTGDEKLFF | TGTGCCAGCAGTTCTATCGGGACAGGGGATGAAAAACTGTTTTTT
NA | NA | TRBJ2-1 | TRBV18 | CASSLSTGSLGEQFF | TGTGCCAGCTCACTATCGACAGGCTCCTTAGGTGAGCAGTTCTTC
NA | NA | TRBJ1-5 | TRBV28 | CASSSGRATQHF | TGTGCCAGCAGCTCTGGGCGCGCGACCCAGCATTTT
once | TRBD2 | TRBJ2-1 | TRBV20-1 | CSASSGGAWDNEQFF | TGCAGTGCTAGTAGCGGGGGGGCTTGGGACAATGAGCAGTTCTTC
few | NA | TRBJ2-7 | TRBV24-1 | CATSDRGYEQYF | TGTGCCACCAGTGATCGCGGGTACGAGCAGTACTTC
NA | NA | TRBJ2-2 | TRBV13 | CASSPTRIGELFF | TGTGCCAGCAGCCCAACGCGTATCGGGGAGCTGTTTTTT
NA | TRBD1 | TRBJ1-6 | TRBV6-2/TRBV6-3 | CASSPGQGSSPLHF | TGTGCCAGCAGCCCGGGACAGGGAAGTTCACCCCTCCACTTT
few | TRBD2 | TRBJ2-2 | TRBV5-1 | CASSPALAGNTGELFF | TGCGCCAGCAGCCCGGCACTAGCGGGGAACACCGGGGAGCTGTTTTTT
NA | TRBD1 | TRBJ2-7 | TRBV7-2 | CASSLTGTGLTDEQYF | TGTGCCAGCAGTCTTACAGGGACAGGGCTAACAGACGAGCAGTACTTC
NA | TRBD1 | TRBJ1-5 | TRBV11-2 | CASSPTGVQRNQPQHF | TGTGCCAGCAGCCCGACAGGGGTTCAGCGCAATCAGCCCCAGCATTTT
few | NA | TRBJ1-1 | TRBV20-1 | CSASGLVNTEAFF | TGCAGCGCTAGTGGACTGGTGAACACTGAAGCTTTCTTT
NA | TRBD1 | TRBJ1-1 | TRBV11-2 | CASSLDRDSQEAFF | TGTGCCAGCAGCTTAGATAGGGACAGCCAGGAGGCTTTCTTT
few | NA | TRBJ1-1 | TRBV4-1 | CASSQDDGAEAFF | TGCGCCAGCAGCCAAGACGACGGGGCTGAAGCTTTCTTT
NA | TRBD1 | TRBJ2-1 | TRBV28 | CASSRQGLSYEQFF | TGTGCCAGCAGCCGACAGGGTCTTTCCTATGAGCAGTTCTTC
NA | NA | TRBJ1-2 | TRBV6-5 | CASSPLSGAYGYTF | TGTGCCAGCAGTCCATTATCGGGAGCCTATGGCTACACCTTC
NA | TRBD2 | TRBJ2-5 | TRBV9 | CASSVGTSGIEAQYF | TGTGCCAGCAGCGTAGGCACTAGCGGGATAGAGGCCCAGTACTTC
NA | TRBD2 | TRBJ2-7 | TRBV9 | CASSRYQRGASLGGEQYF | TGTGCCAGCAGCCGGTACCAGCGGGGGGCTTCCCTCGGGGGCGAGCAGTACTTC
NA | NA | TRBJ2-5 | TRBV18 | CASSGRQQETQYF | TGTGCCAGCTCAGGACGACAGCAAGAGACCCAGTACTTC
NA | NA | TRBJ1-2 | TRBV28 | CASSLDNSYYGYTF | TGTGCCAGCAGTTTAGACAACTCCTACTATGGCTACACCTTC
NA | TRBD1 | TRBJ2-7 | TRBV19 | CASQDRDEQYF | TGTGCCAGTCAAGACAGGGACGAGCAGTACTTC
NA | NA | TRBJ2-1 | TRBV27 | CASSFNPQGRNEQFF | TGTGCCAGCAGTTTTAACCCACAGGGAAGGAATGAGCAGTTCTTC
NA | TRBD2 | TRBJ2-1 | TRBV5-1 | CASSYPSGGDNEQFF | TGCGCCAGCAGCTACCCTAGCGGGGGGGACAATGAGCAGTTCTTC
NA | TRBD1 | TRBJ1-1 | TRBV28 | CASSLGGTVLNTEAFF | TGTGCCAGCAGTTTGGGCGGGACAGTGCTGAACACTGAAGCTTTCTTT
NA | TRBD1 | TRBJ2-4 | TRBV28 | CASSLLGQGDSIQYF | TGTGCCAGCAGCCTATTGGGACAGGGGGATAGCATTCAGTACTTC
NA | NA | TRBJ1-4 | TRBV3-1/TRBV3-2 | CASSRRGSHEKLFF | TGTGCCAGCAGCCGGCGGGGGAGCCATGAAAAACTGTTTTTT
NA | NA | TRBJ1-2 | TRBV5-4 | CASSVQGGGRYTF | TGTGCCAGCAGCGTACAGGGTGGGGGTCGCTACACCTTC
NA | NA | TRBJ1-5 | TRBV21-1 | CASSKIRPIQGTAASNQPQHF | TGTGCCAGCAGCAAAATTCGACCGATCCAAGGGACAGCGGCGAGCAATCAGCCCCAGCATTTT
NA | NA | TRBJ2-5 | TRBV24-1 | CATSDLWGEETQYF | TGTGCCACCAGTGATTTGTGGGGGGAGGAGACCCAGTACTTC
NA | NA | TRBJ1-3 | TRBV13 | CASSLLGGTGNTIYF | TGTGCCAGCAGCTTACTGGGGGGTACTGGAAACACCATATATTTT